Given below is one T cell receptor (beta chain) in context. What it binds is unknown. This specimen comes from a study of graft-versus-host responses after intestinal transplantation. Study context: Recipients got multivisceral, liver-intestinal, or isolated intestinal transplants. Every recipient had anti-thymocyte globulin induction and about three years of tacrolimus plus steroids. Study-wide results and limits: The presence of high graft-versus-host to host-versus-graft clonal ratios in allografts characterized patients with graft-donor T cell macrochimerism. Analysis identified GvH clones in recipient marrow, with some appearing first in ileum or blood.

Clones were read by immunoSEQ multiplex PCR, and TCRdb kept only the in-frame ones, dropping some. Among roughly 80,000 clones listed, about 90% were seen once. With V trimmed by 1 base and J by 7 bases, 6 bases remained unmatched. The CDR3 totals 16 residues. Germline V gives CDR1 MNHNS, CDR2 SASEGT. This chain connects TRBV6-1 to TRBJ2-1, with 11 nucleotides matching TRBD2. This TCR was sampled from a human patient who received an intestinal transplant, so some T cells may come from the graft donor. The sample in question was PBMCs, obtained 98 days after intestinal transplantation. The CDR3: CASSEGTSGYVNEQFF. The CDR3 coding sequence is TGTGCCAGCAGTGAAGGGACTAGCGGGTACGTAAATGAGCAGTTCTTC.